Below are 32 T cell receptor beta chains sequenced from a single sample in a study of T-cell reconstitution after alpha-beta-depleted transplantation in children. Unique molecular identifiers featured in how the TCRbeta library was prepared. TCRdb ran MiXCR on the PCR reads and lists one entry per CDR3 protein. The sample shows fewer than 750,000 distinct CDR3 sequences, 20% to 25% of them seen only once. Sequences were derived from PBMCs, mostly from graft donor cells, sampled 360 days after TCRalphabeta/CD19-depleted stem cell transplant. These receptors came from a boy under three years old who had a stem cell transplant for acute myeloid leukemia, so the T cells may come from the graft donor.

This clonotype has ten or more counts. The chain recombines TRBV7-2 with TRBJ2-2; TRBD2 might be the D (5 bases). The CDR3 is 16 residues long. From germline, CDR1 is SGHTA and CDR2 FQGNSA. V dropped 1 base and J dropped 4 bases, with 13 bases sitting between them. CDR3: CASSLESLRGTGELFF. CDR3 bases: TGTGCCAGCAGCTTAGAATCGCTCCGGGGCACCGGGGAGCTGTTTTTT.

This clonotype was detected only a few times. The chain has TRBV12-3 or TRBV12-4 and TRBJ2-7, with TRBD1 identical over 10 bases. J lost 4 bases, V lost 0 bases, and 0 bases had no gene match. The CDR3 consists of 14 residues. CDR3 DNA: TGTGCCAGCAGTTTAGCGGGACAGGGGTACGAGCAGTACGTC. It yields the protein CASSLAGQGYEQYV.

This rearrangement joins TRBV15 to TRBJ2-5; 8 nucleotides align to TRBD1. The CDR3 covers 17 residues. Germline CDR1 is LNHNV and CDR2 is YYDKDF (reference sequence). The V gene end was trimmed by 5 bases and the J gene end by 4 bases; junction bases not matched to a gene: 15. The CDR3 DNA follows: TGTGCCACCAGCGGACGCCTAGGACAGGGAGGTTCAGAGACCCAGTACTTC. This translates into CATSGRLGQGGSETQYF. Full variable domain (remainder filled in from reference TRBV15 and TRBJ2-5): DAMVIQNPRYQVTQFGKPVTLSCSQTLNHNVMYWYQQKSSQAPKLLFHYYDKDFNNEADTPDNFQSRRPNTSFCFLDIRSPGLGDTAMYLCATSGRLGQGGSETQYFGPGTRLLVL.

The sample holds many counts of this clonotype. This rearrangement joins TRBV6-2 or TRBV6-3 to TRBJ2-3, with 9 nucleotides matching TRBD2. The V segment lost 4 bases and the J segment 0 bases; nucleotides outside the gene matches: 11. CDR1 MNHEY and CDR2 SVGEGT come from the germline V gene. The CDR3 totals 18 residues. CDR3 nucleotides: TGTGCCAGCAGTTTCCCCCCCCTAGCGGGGCATAGCACAGATACGCAGTATTTT. Translated: CASSFPPLAGHSTDTQYF.

This clonotype was seen only a few times. V gene TRBV6-5 combines with J gene TRBJ2-5; 7 bases line up with TRBD2. V lost 2 bases to trimming and J lost 5 bases; unmatched junction nucleotides: 8. The CDR3 has 15 amino acids. Germline V gives CDR1 MNHEY, CDR2 SVGAGI. The CDR3 region is CASSYRVRGRETQYF. The CDR3 coding sequence is TGTGCCAGCAGTTACAGGGTGCGGGGGAGGGAGACCCAGTACTTC.

This clonotype was detected once. The rearrangement links TRBV3-1 to TRBJ2-7; 10 nucleotides align to TRBD2. V lost 5 bases and J lost 5; bases outside the gene matches: 12. CDR1 is LGHDT, CDR2 YNNKEL, per germline (reference sequence). This CDR3 has 16 residues. CDR3 in amino acids: CASSAMSGGAVHEQYF. As DNA, the CDR3 is TGTGCCAGCAGCGCTATGAGCGGGGGGGCCGTCCACGAGCAGTACTTC.

V gene TRBV20-1 combines with J gene TRBJ2-3; 10 nucleotides agree with TRBD2. The CDR3 runs 15 residues. Germline V gives CDR1 DFQATT, CDR2 SNEGSKA (reference sequence). Unmatched junction bases numbered 4, after V lost 0 bases and J lost 4 bases. The CDR3 region has the DNA TGCAGTGCTAGAGAGCTAGCGGGGGTGGCAGATACGCAGTATTTT. Its translation: CSARELAGVADTQYF.

The V and J genes are TRBV4-3 and TRBJ1-5; D is unresolved. Germline loops: CDR1 LGHNA, CDR2 YSLEER. CDR3 length: 18 residues. The V end was cut by 4 bases, the J end by 1 base, with 20 bases between. Here the CDR3 DNA reads TGCGCCAGCAGCCCAGGACGGCTCTACATACCAAGCAATCAGCCCCAGCATTTT. It yields the protein CASSPGRLYIPSNQPQHF.

Many counts were recorded for this clonotype. This sequence joins TRBV7-9 and TRBJ1-1, with a tentative D call TRBD1 (5 bases). The germline V and J ends were trimmed by 3 bases and 6 bases, with 17 bases remaining between them. The CDR3 covers 15 residues. CDR1 is SEHNR and CDR2 is FQNEAQ in the germline V gene (reference sequence). CDR3 DNA sequence: TGTGCCAGCAGCTTCGATGAATGGAGGGGAGCTGAAGCTTTCTTT. This encodes CASSFDEWRGAEAFF.

The V call is TRBV6-1, the J call TRBJ1-5, with 8 bases identical to TRBD1. CDR3 length equals 13 residues. V lost 7 bases, J lost 4 bases, and 3 bases stayed unmatched. Germline lookup yields CDR1 MNHNS and CDR2 SASEGT. Here the CDR3 DNA reads TGTGCCAGCACTCGGACAGGGAATCAGCCCCAGCATTTT. Protein: CASTRTGNQPQHF.

This clonotype showed up just a few times. The chain is built from TRBV6-5 and TRBJ2-7, with D tentatively TRBD1 (5 bases). In germline, CDR1 is MNHEY, CDR2 SVGAGI. Between the trimmed V and J ends, which lost 5 bases and 2 bases, there was a span of 16 bases. This CDR3 has 15 amino acids. CDR3 in amino acids: CASSLDDSYAYEQYV. The CDR3 DNA is TGTGCCAGCAGTCTCGACGACAGCTACGCCTACGAGCAGTACGTC.

This clonotype has a handful of counts. The chain uses TRBV29-1 and TRBJ1-2, with 10 bases fitting TRBD1. The CDR3 runs to 19 residues. The junction had 20 bases not matched to a gene; V was cut back by 3 bases and J by 4 bases. Germline V lookup: CDR1 SQVTM, CDR2 ANQGSEA. The CDR3 coding sequence is TGCAGCGTTGATGAGGTGGCGCTGTCGACAGGGGGCGTTAGCTATGGCTACACCTTC. Translation gives CSVDEVALSTGGVSYGYTF. Variable domain in full (rest from reference TRBV29-1 and TRBJ1-2): SAVISQKPSRDICQRGTSLTIQCQVDSQVTMMFWYRQQPGQSLTLIATANQGSEATYESGFVIDKFPISRPNLTFSTLTVSNMSPEDSSIYLCSVDEVALSTGGVSYGYTFGSGTRLTVV.

The rearrangement links TRBV7-8 to TRBJ2-2; TRBD1 is a possible D gene (5 bases). The germline V gene has CDR1 SGHVS and CDR2 FQNEAQ. The ends were cut back, 0 bases at V and 16 bases at J, with 12 bases in the middle. The CDR3 runs to 12 residues. CDR3 loop: CASSLAGARRFF. CDR3 sequence (DNA): TGTGCCAGCAGCTTAGCAGGGGCCCGGAGGTTTTTT.

This clonotype turned up a few times. V gene TRBV6-2 or TRBV6-3 combines with J gene TRBJ2-2; D gene unclear. Germline V CDR1 and CDR2: MNHEY, SVGEGT. The CDR3 has 13 residues. The V end was cut by 0 bases, the J end by 5 bases, with 4 bases between. The CDR3 reads CASSYSWTGELFF. In DNA, the CDR3 is TGTGCCAGCAGTTACTCATGGACCGGGGAGCTGTTTTTT.

This clonotype has a count of ten or more. The rearrangement uses TRBV10-3 and TRBJ2-7; 8 positions agree with TRBD1. Trimming cost V 4 bases and J 6 bases; bases outside gene matches: 2. Germline V gene sequence: CDR1 ENHRY, CDR2 SYGVKD. The CDR3 length is 12 residues. The CDR3 DNA follows: TGTGCCATCAGTGGAACAGGGGGCGAGCAGTACGTC. This codes for CAISGTGGEQYV.

This sequence joins TRBV7-9 and TRBJ1-4; D unresolved. Germline V gene sequence: CDR1 SEHNR, CDR2 FQNEAQ (reference sequence). The CDR3 extends over 16 amino acids. Trimming took 1 base from V and 5 from J, leaving 14 bases between them. The CDR3 bases are TGTGCCAGCAGCTTAGTGCCCCGGGGATCGAATGAAAAACTGTTTTTT. Amino acids: CASSLVPRGSNEKLFF.

This chain uses TRBV12-3 or TRBV12-4 with TRBJ1-1, with unresolved D. The CDR3 runs to 13 residues. Deletions cut 5 bases from V and 6 bases from J, with 13 bases between. CDR3 DNA: TGTGCCAGCAGTCCCGACGGATACCCTGAAGCTTTCTTT. It yields the protein CASSPDGYPEAFF.

This clonotype turned up a few times. The chain carries TRBV28 and TRBJ2-2; 10 positions agree with TRBD2. This CDR3 region has 16 residues. Per germline, CDR1 MDHEN and CDR2 SYDVKM. The ends lost 4 bases at V and 3 bases at J; junction bases unmatched: 5. In DNA, the CDR3 is TGTGCCAGCAGTTCCGAGCGGGGGGGATACACCGGGGAGCTGTTTTTT. Translating it yields CASSSERGGYTGELFF.

This clonotype was seen many times. The chain has TRBV7-2 and TRBJ2-6, with a weak D call TRBD2 (6 bases). Germline-derived CDR1 and CDR2 are SGHTA and FQGNSA. The ends were cut back, 4 bases at V and 0 bases at J, with 22 bases in the middle. This CDR3 spans 20 amino acids. In nucleotides, the CDR3 is TGTGCCAGCAGCTCCCCCGGGAGCCCCTCCTTTTTCTCTGGGGCCAACGTCCTGACTTTC. It is translated as CASSSPGSPSFFSGANVLTF.

In this sample, this clonotype turned up many times. CDR3 amino acids: CASSRDSANTGELFF. The CDR3 DNA follows: TGTGCCAGCAGCCGGGACTCCGCGAACACCGGGGAGCTGTTTTTT. The chain combines TRBV3-1 with TRBJ2-2; the D gene is possibly TRBD2 (6 bases). The V gene's germline CDR1 is LGHDT and CDR2 YNNKEL (reference sequence). Deletions cut 4 bases from V and 0 bases from J, with 9 bases between. The CDR3 is 15 amino acids.

There are many counts of this clonotype. The rearrangement uses TRBV28 and TRBJ2-5, with 8 bases identical to TRBD1. The V and J ends lost 6 bases and 5 bases, in that order; junction bases with no gene match: 5. The CDR3 has 13 amino acids. Germline loops: CDR1 MDHEN, CDR2 SYDVKM. CDR3 bases: TGTGCCAGCAGCTCGGACAGGGACGAGACCCAGTACTTC. Its translation: CASSSDRDETQYF.

The chain uses TRBV6-1 and TRBJ2-3; 16 bases match TRBD2. In germline, CDR1 is MNHNS, CDR2 SASEGT. V lost 6 bases to trimming and J lost 0 bases; unmatched junction nucleotides: 3. The CDR3 contains 17 residues. The CDR3 nucleotides read TGTGCCAGCAGCTGGGGACTAGCGGGGGGGAGCACAGATACGCAGTATTTT. This encodes CASSWGLAGGSTDTQYF.

The chain carries TRBV6-5 and TRBJ1-1; 10 bases line up with TRBD1. Germline values: CDR1 MNHEY, CDR2 SVGAGI. There are 18 residues in the CDR3. The junction had 13 bases not matched to a gene; V was cut back by 0 bases and J by 6 bases. CDR3 bases: TGTGCCAGCAGTTACTCGGGGACAGGGGTCCTCCGTGCCGCTGAAGCTTTCTTT. It translates to CASSYSGTGVLRAAEAFF.

V usage is TRBV28 and J usage is TRBJ2-5; 8 positions agree with TRBD1. The germline CDR1 and CDR2 sequences are MDHEN and SYDVKM. The CDR3 length is 18 residues. V gave up 0 bases and J gave up 6 bases; unmatched junction bases: 15. In DNA form, the CDR3 reads TGTGCCAGCAGTTTATGGACGACGGACCCCAGGGGGCAGAAGACCCAGTACTTC. Translating gives CASSLWTTDPRGQKTQYF.

This chain joins TRBV28 and TRBJ2-1; D ambiguous. Germline values: CDR1 MDHEN, CDR2 SYDVKM. Trimming took 9 bases from V and 5 from J, leaving 14 bases between them. The CDR3 is 13 amino acids. The CDR3 region is CASQLSLNNEQFF. The CDR3 coding sequence is TGTGCCAGTCAACTGTCCCTTAACAATGAGCAGTTCTTC. The full variable domain, in which reference TRBV28 and TRBJ2-1 provide the parts outside the CDR3, is DVKVTQSSRYLVKRTGEKVFLECVQDMDHENMFWYRQDPGLGLRLIYFSYDVKMKEKGDIPEGYSVSREKKERFSLILESASTNQTSMYLCASQLSLNNEQFFGPGTRLTVL.

This rearrangement joins TRBV5-6 to TRBJ2-1, with TRBD2 matching 12 bases. Germline V lookup: CDR1 SGHDT, CDR2 YYEEEE. The V and J ends lost 3 bases and 5 bases, in that order; junction bases with no gene match: 12. The CDR3 spans 18 residues. CDR3 DNA: TGTGCCAGCAGCTCCGCCCTAACTAGCGGGGGGTCTAACAATGAGCAGTTCTTC. Translating it yields CASSSALTSGGSNNEQFF. Using reference TRBV5-6 and TRBJ2-1 for the parts outside the CDR3, the full variable domain is DAGVTQSPTHLIKTRGQQVTLRCSPKSGHDTVSWYQQALGQGPQFIFQYYEEEERQRGNFPDRFSGHQFPNYSSELNVNALLLGDSALYLCASSSALTSGGSNNEQFFGPGTRLTVL.

This clonotype turned up a few times. This chain connects TRBV20-1 to TRBJ2-7; D gene unclear. The germline V gene encodes CDR1 DFQATT and CDR2 SNEGSKA (reference sequence). V gave up 6 bases and J gave up 2 bases, with 14 bases separating them. The CDR3 has 13 amino acids. CDR3 nucleotide sequence: TGCAGTGCCCTCCGCAATGGCCCCTACGAGCAGTACGTC. Encoded protein: CSALRNGPYEQYV.

The J gene is TRBJ1-1, the V gene TRBV6-1; D may be TRBD1 (5 bases). Germline-derived CDR1 and CDR2 are MNHNS and SASEGT. Trimming cost V 9 bases and J 5 bases, with 16 bases left between them. The CDR3 is made up of 13 amino acids. The CDR3 DNA sequence: TGTGCCAGTGGGCCGACATGGGGGACTGAAGCTTTCTTT. Its translation: CASGPTWGTEAFF.

This clonotype was observed at least ten times. This chain joins TRBV4-3 and TRBJ2-2; tentatively, D is TRBD1 (6 bases). This CDR3 spans 16 amino acids. Germline V lookup: CDR1 LGHNA, CDR2 YSLEER. Trimming took off 0 bases at V and 3 bases at J, with 11 bases between the two ends. The CDR3 DNA sequence: TGCGCCAGCAGCCAAGATAACAGGGTTTACACCGGGGAGCTGTTTTTT. This codes for CASSQDNRVYTGELFF.

This clonotype was detected many times. The rearrangement uses TRBV29-1 and TRBJ2-7; the match to TRBD2 covers 8 bases. Germline V gene sequence: CDR1 SQVTM, CDR2 ANQGSEA. The CDR3 has 14 amino acids. The V segment lost 6 bases and the J segment 2 bases; nucleotides outside the gene matches: 9. CDR3 amino acids: CSVGGVRQAYEQYF. The CDR3 region has the DNA TGCAGCGTCGGGGGGGTCCGACAGGCCTACGAGCAGTACTTC.

This clonotype has a count of ten or more. The chain couples TRBV29-1 to TRBJ2-7; 7 bases align to TRBD1. V shed 4 bases and J 1 base; nucleotides not matched to a gene: 7. CDR1 SQVTM and CDR2 ANQGSEA come from the germline V gene. This CDR3 spans 14 amino acids. This CDR3 is CSVGRGRLSYEQYF. DNA of the CDR3: TGCAGCGTTGGAAGGGGGCGGTTGTCCTACGAGCAGTACTTC.

The chain is built from TRBV7-2 and TRBJ2-5; D might be TRBD2 (7 bases). CDR1 and CDR2 from the germline V gene are SGHTA and FQGNSA. The CDR3 spans 14 residues. V lost 7 bases to trimming and J lost 5 bases, with 17 bases between them. The CDR3 protein is CASKSRGALETQYF. In DNA, the CDR3 is TGTGCCAGCAAGAGCCGGGGGGCCTTGGAGACCCAGTACTTC.